Detailed here is one T cell receptor beta chain. V was trimmed by 8 bases and J by 2 bases, leaving 12 bases between them. Germline-derived CDR1 and CDR2 are SNHLY and FYNNEI. The CDR3 length is 13 residues. In the original workflow: Reference gene primer amplification in the assay estimated nucleated cell counts. Produced via immunoSEQ multiplex PCR; TCRdb's table is partial and in-frame only. The V and J calls and clone size were taken over from that table, and D and trimming were inferred from the DNA. This repertoire shows approximately 65,000 clones, 65% to 85% found once; its top ten account for about a fifth. This record belongs to a study of blood T cell repertoires in COVID-19.

This chain joins TRBV2 and TRBJ1-2; D gene unclear. The source of this sequence is a woman older than 75 with active or convalescent COVID-19. Sequenced material: peripheral blood. The DNA for the CDR3 is TGTGCCAGCTACCGAGACTTAAACTATGGCTACACCTTC. It yields the protein CASYRDLNYGYTF.